This TCR beta chain was recorded in a study of CXCR3-negative and CXCR3-positive naive CD8 T cells. Preparation of TRB cDNA libraries relied on 5' RACE carrying UMI labels. TCRdb re-called the 5' RACE reads; every CDR3 protein appears as one record, without DNA. Listed are approximately 74,000 distinct CDR3 sequences; about 1.6% falls within the top ten. Looked up from germline, CDR1 is SGHNT and CDR2 is YYREEE (reference sequence). The CDR3 totals 15 residues. Sequencing input: naive CXCR3- CD8+ T cells from blood. The subset was: CD45RO-CCR7+CD27+CD95- naive CD8+ T cells lacking CXCR3 (TNR3-). The rearrangement joins TRBV5-4 to TRBJ1-2; the TRBD1 assignment by TCRdb is unverifiable without DNA. This receptor was taken from a human donor in good health. Some clones in this sample may be carry-over from other donors' samples. CDR3: CASSLRTGGAYGYTF.